The T cell receptor beta chain described here comes from a study of blood T cell repertoires in COVID-19. Study-wide context: From the United States, Italy and Spain came samples of acute and convalescent COVID-19. PBMCs, B-cell-depleted T cells, or T cells were the source of the cDNA or gDNA that made up the material.

Germline V lookup: CDR1 LNHDA, CDR2 SQIVND (reference sequence). The J segment lost 8 bases and the V segment lost 6 bases, leaving 15 bases of the junction unmatched. The length of the CDR3 is 16 residues. This clone appeared a single time. How the authors handled the data: Quantification of nucleated cells was approximated via reference gene primer amplification. The method was immunoSEQ multiplex PCR; TCRdb's version includes in-frame clones alone and lacks a portion of them. The D gene and trimming were derived from the DNA, and the V and J assignments and clone size from that table. The data show around 59,000 clones, 65% to 90% seen once.

The V gene is TRBV19, the J gene TRBJ1-4; 7 nucleotides match TRBD1. The sequence was collected from a woman of 80 years or more with active or convalescent COVID-19. The sequenced material came from peripheral blood. The CDR3 nucleotides read TGTGCCAGTAGACCGGCCGTGTGGCAGGGGGACGAAAAACTGTTTTTT. This encodes CASRPAVWQGDEKLFF.